Detailed here is one TCR beta chain. The sample belongs to a study of blood T cell repertoires in COVID-19. The repertoire was sequenced with immunoSEQ multiplex PCR; TCRdb's copy has only in-frame clones and lacks some. The data contain a few hundred thousand clones, approximately 90% of them singletons. What was sequenced was PBMCs or T cells enriched from blood (not recorded which). The TCR was taken from a young woman who had recovered from COVID-19.

In nucleotides, the CDR3 is TGCAGCGTCCCCGCAGTCGATGGCTACACCTTC. It encodes CSVPAVDGYTF. The rearrangement links TRBV29-1 to TRBJ1-2; no firm D call. CDR3 length: 11 residues. The V gene lost 6 bases and the J gene lost 6 bases, with 11 bases spanning the gap. Germline V gene lookup returns CDR1 SQVTM and CDR2 ANQGSEA.